Reported below is one TCR beta chain. Its specificity is not known. Trimming removed 8 bases from V and 4 bases from J, with 12 bases in between. CDR3 length equals 12 residues. Germline CDR1 and CDR2: MNHNY and SVGAGI (reference sequence). The sample originates from a study of cytomegalovirus exposure and HLA in healthy donors. Study-level background: A data release that came early held some 84 million unique TCRs from HLA-typed donors. General study points: Productive status was seen about 90% or about 30% of the time for most TCR beta V segments in an earlier analysis.

PCR involved 60 Vbeta and 13 Jbeta primers. Authors' methods: Some 10 million shared chains were among the 60 million to 80 million unique TCR beta chains that a later analysis counted. The protocol was immunoSEQ multiplex PCR, while the TCRdb copy is restricted to in-frame clones and leaves out a portion. The V and J calls and clone size come from that table; D and trimming were worked out from the DNA. The sample consists of approximately 160,000 clones, 75% to 85% of them appearing once. V is TRBV6-6 and J is TRBJ2-7; tentative D call: TRBD2 (5 bases). The specimen was PBMCs. This TCR was recovered from a woman younger than 35 in good health and CMV-seronegative. DNA of the CDR3: TGTGCCAGCGGACTTAAATTGTACGAGCAGTACTTC. Its translation is CASGLKLYEQYF.